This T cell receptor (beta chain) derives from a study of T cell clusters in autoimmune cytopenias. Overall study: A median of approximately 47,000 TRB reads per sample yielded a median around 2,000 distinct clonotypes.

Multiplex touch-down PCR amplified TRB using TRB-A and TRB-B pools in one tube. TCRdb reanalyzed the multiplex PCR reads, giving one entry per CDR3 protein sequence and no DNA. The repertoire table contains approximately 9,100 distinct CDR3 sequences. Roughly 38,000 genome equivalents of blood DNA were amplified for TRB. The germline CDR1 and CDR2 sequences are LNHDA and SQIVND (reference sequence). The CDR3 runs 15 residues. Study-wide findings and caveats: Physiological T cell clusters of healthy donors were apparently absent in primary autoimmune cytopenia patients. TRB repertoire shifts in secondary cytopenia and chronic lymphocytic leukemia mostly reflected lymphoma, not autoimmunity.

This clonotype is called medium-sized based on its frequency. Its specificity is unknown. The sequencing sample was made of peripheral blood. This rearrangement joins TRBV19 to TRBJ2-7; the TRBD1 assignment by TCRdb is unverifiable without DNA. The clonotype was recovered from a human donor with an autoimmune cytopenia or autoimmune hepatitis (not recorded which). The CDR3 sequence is CASSIGIRGPYEQYF.